This entry is about one T cell receptor beta chain. The antigen is unknown. The sample comes from a study of vaccination and CD4 T cells after COVID-19. Study in general: Overlapping spike peptides of SARS-CoV-2, HCoV-NL63, HCoV-OC43 and HCoV-229E stimulated the cells.

This sample's treatment: approximately nine-day PBMC culture with coronavirus spike peptide pools or control peptides (ViraFEST assay). The V end was cut by 4 bases, the J end by 3 bases, with 19 bases between. The CDR3 contains 16 residues. Germline CDR1 and CDR2: SGHDT and YYEEEE. The Oncomine TCR Beta short-read assay sequenced DNA from cultured CD4+ T cells. Each CDR3 protein is one row after TCRdb ran MiXCR on the PCR reads. Of over 6,500 distinct CDR3 sequences in the sample, 70% were seen once. Study-wide findings and caveats: The rise in median SARS-CoV-2-reactive clonotypes, from around 20 to 38, was not significant. Among convalescent patients, a median roughly 88% of reactive clones emerged only after vaccination.

This clonotype was sampled from a human donor who had recovered from COVID-19. What was sequenced was CD4+ T cells from blood, cultured in vitro. The rearrangement uses TRBV5-6 and TRBJ1-2; D is perhaps TRBD1 (5 bases). The CDR3 DNA sequence: TGTGCCAGCAGCCCCGACCTGAGGGGTAGGGACTATGGCTACACCTTC. Translation: CASSPDLRGRDYGYTF. The full variable domain, rest sourced from reference TRBV5-6 and TRBJ1-2, is DAGVTQSPTHLIKTRGQQVTLRCSPKSGHDTVSWYQQALGQGPQFIFQYYEEEERQRGNFPDRFSGHQFPNYSSELNVNALLLGDSALYLCASSPDLRGRDYGYTFGSGTRLTVV.